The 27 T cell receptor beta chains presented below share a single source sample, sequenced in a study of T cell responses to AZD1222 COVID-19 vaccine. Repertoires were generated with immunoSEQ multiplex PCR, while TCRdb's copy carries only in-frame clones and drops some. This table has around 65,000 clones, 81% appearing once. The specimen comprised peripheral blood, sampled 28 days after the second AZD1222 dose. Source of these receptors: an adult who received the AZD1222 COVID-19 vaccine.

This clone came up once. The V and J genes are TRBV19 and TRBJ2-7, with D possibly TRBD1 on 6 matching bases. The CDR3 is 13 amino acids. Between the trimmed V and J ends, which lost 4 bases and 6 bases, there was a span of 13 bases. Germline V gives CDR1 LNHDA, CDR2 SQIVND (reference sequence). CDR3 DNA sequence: TGTGCCAGTAGTACCGCGCGAGGGGGCGAGCAGTACTTC. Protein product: CASSTARGGEQYF.

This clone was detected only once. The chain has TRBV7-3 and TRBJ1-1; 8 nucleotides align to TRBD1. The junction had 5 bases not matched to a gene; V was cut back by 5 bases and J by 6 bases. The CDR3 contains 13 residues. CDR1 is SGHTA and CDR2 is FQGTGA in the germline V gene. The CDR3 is CASSKRQGSEAFF. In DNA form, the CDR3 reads TGTGCCAGCAGCAAACGACAGGGGTCTGAAGCTTTCTTT. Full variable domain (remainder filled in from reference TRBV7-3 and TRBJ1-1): GAGVSQTPSNKVTEKGKYVELRCDPISGHTALYWYRQSLGQGPEFLIYFQGTGAADDSGLPNDRFFAVRPEGSVSTLKIQRTERGDSAVYLCASSKRQGSEAFFGQGTRLTVV.

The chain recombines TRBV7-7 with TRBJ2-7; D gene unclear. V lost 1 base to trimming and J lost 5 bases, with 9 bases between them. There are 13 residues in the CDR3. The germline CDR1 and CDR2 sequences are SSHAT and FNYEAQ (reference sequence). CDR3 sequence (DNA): TGTGCCAGCAGCTTAGGACTCCTCGACGAGCAGTACTTC. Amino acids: CASSLGLLDEQYF.

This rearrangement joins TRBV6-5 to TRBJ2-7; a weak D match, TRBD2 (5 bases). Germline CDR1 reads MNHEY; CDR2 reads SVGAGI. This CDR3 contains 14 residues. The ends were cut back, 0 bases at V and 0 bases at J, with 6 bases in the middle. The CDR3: CASSYSGSSYEQYF. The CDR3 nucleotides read TGTGCCAGCAGTTACTCGGGGAGCTCCTACGAGCAGTACTTC.

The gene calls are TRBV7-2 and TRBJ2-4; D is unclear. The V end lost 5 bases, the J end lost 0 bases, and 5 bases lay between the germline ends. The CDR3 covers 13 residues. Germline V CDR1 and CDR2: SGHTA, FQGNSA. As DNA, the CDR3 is TGTGCCAGCAGCCCTCTAGCCAAAAACATTCAGTACTTC. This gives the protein CASSPLAKNIQYF.

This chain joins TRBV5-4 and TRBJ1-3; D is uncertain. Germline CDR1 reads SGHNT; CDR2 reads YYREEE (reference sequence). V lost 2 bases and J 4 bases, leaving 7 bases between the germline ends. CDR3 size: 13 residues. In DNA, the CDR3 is TGTGCCAGCAGCTTTTATGGGGGAAACACCATATATTTT. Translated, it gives CASSFYGGNTIYF.

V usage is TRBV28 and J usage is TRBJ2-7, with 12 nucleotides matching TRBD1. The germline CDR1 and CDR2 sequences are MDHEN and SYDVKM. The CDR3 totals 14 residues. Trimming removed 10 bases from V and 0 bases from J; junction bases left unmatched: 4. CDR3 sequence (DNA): TGTGCCACCATGGGACAGGGGGCCTCCTACGAGCAGTACTTC. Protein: CATMGQGASYEQYF.

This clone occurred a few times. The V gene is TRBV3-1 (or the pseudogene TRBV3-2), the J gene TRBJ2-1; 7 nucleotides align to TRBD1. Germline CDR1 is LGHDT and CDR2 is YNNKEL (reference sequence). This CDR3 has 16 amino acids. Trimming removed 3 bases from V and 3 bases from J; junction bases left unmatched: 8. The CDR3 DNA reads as TGTGCCAGCAGCCATGGCGACAGGGTTCTCTACAATGAGCAGTTCTTC. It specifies CASSHGDRVLYNEQFF.

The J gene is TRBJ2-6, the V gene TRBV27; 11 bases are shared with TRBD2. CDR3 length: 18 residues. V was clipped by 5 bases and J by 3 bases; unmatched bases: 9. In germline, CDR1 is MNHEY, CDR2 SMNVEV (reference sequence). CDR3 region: CASSSYSGRASGANVLTF. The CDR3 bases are TGTGCCAGCAGTAGTTATAGCGGGAGGGCCAGTGGGGCCAACGTCCTGACTTTC.

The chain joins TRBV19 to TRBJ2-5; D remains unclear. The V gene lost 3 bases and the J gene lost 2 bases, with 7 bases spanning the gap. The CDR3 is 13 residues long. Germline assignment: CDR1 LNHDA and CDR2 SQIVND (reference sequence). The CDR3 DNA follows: TGTGCCAGTAGTATCCCGCCTCAAGAGACCCAGTACTTC. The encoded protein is CASSIPPQETQYF.

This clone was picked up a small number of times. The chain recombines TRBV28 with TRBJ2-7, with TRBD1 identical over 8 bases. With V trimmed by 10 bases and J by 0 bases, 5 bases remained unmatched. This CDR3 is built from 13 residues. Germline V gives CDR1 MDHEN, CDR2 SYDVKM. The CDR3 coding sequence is TGTGCCATCACAACAGGGGGCTCCTACGAGCAGTACTTC. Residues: CAITTGGSYEQYF.

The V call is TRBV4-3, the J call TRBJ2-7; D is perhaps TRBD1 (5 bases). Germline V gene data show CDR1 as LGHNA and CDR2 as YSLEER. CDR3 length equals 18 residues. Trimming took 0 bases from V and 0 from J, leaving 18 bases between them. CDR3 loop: CASSQDGAKQDLSYEQYF. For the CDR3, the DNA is TGCGCCAGCAGCCAAGATGGGGCCAAACAGGACCTCTCCTACGAGCAGTACTTC.

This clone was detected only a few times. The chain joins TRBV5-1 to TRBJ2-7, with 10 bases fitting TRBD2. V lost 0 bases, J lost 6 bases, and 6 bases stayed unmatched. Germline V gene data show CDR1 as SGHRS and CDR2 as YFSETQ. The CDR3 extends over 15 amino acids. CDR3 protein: CASSLGGTSVLEQYF. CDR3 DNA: TGCGCCAGCAGCTTGGGCGGGACTAGCGTCCTCGAGCAGTACTTC.

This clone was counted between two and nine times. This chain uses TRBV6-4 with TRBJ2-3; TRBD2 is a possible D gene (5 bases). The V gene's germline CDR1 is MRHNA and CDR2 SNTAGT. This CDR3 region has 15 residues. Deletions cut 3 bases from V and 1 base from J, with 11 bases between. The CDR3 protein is CASSERAEGTDTQYF. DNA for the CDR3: TGTGCCAGCAGTGAGCGGGCAGAGGGCACAGATACGCAGTATTTT.

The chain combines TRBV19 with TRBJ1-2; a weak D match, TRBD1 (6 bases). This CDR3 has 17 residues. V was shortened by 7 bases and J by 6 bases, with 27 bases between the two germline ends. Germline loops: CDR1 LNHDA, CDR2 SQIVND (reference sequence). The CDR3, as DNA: TGTGCCAGTACCCCCCGGGCAGGGGAAGAGTGGGCTAATGGCTACACCTTC. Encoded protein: CASTPRAGEEWANGYTF.

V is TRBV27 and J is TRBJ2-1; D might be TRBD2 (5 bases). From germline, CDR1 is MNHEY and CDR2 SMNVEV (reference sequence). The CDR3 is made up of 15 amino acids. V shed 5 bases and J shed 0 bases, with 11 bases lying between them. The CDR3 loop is CASSPLTSSYNEQFF. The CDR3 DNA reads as TGTGCCAGCAGTCCCCTAACTAGCTCCTACAATGAGCAGTTCTTC.

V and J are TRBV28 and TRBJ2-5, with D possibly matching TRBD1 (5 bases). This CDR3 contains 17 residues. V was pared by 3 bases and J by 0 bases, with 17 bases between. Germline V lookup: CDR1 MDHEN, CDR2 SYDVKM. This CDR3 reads CASSFLRGIPYQETQYF. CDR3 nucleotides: TGTGCCAGCAGTTTCCTAAGGGGAATTCCGTACCAAGAGACCCAGTACTTC.

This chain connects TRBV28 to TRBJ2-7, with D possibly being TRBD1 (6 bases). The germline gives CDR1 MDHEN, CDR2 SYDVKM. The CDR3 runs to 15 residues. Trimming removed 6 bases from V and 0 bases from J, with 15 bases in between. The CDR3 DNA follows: TGTGCCAGCAGCCCCTCCACAGGGTTCTCCTACGAGCAGTACTTC. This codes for CASSPSTGFSYEQYF.

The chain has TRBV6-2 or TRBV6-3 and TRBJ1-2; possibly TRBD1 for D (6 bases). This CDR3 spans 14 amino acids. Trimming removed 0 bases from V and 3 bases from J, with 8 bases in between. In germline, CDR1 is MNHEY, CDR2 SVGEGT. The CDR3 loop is CASSYSWTDYGYTF. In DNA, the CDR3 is TGTGCCAGCAGTTACTCGTGGACAGACTATGGCTACACCTTC.

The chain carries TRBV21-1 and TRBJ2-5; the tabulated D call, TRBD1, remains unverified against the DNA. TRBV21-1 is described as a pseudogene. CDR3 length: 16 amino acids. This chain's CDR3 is CASSKSGTQGRETQYF. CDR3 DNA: TGTGCCAGCAGCAAATCCGGGACACAGGGGCGAGAGACCCAGTACTTC.

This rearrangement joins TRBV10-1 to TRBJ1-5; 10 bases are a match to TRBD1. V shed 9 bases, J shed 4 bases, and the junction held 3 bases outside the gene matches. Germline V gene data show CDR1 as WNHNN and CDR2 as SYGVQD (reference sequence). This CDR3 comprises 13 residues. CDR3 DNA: TGCGCCAGACTGGACAGGGGGAATCAGCCCCAGCATTTT. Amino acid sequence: CARLDRGNQPQHF.

CDR3 region: CASSTGDGHYNEQFF. Written as DNA, the CDR3 is TGTGCCAGTAGTACGGGCGACGGTCACTACAATGAGCAGTTCTTC. This chain links TRBV19 with TRBJ2-1; D remains unclear. The V gene's germline CDR1 is LNHDA and CDR2 SQIVND (reference sequence). The CDR3 totals 15 residues. The germline V and J ends were trimmed by 4 bases and 3 bases, with 13 bases remaining between them.

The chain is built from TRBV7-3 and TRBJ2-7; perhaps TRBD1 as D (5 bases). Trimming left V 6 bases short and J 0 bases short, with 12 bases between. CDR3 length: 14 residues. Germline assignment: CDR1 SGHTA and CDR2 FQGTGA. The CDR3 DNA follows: TGTGCCAGCAGTCCCGACAGATACTCCTACGAGCAGTACTTC. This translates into CASSPDRYSYEQYF.

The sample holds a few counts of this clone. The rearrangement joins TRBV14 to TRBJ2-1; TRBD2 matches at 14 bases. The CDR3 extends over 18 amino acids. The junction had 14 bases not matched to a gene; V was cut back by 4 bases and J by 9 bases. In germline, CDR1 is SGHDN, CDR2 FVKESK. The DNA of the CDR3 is TGTGCCAGCAGCCCCCGACTAGCGGGAGGGCCCAGGGAAGTTGAGCAGTTCTTC. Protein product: CASSPRLAGGPREVEQFF.

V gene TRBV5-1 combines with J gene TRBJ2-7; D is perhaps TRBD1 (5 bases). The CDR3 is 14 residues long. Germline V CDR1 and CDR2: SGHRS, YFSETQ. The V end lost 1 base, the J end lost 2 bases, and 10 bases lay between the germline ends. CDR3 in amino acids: CASSLRTTTYEQYF. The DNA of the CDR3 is TGCGCCAGCAGCTTGAGGACAACCACCTACGAGCAGTACTTC.

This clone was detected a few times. The CDR3 sequence is CASSLHSSSYNEQFF. The DNA for the CDR3 is TGTGCCAGCAGCTTACATAGTAGCTCCTACAATGAGCAGTTCTTC. This sequence joins TRBV7-2 and TRBJ2-1; no definite D call. Germline V CDR1 and CDR2: SGHTA, FQGNSA. Trimming took 2 bases from V and 0 from J, leaving 8 bases between them. The CDR3 sequence is 15 residues long.

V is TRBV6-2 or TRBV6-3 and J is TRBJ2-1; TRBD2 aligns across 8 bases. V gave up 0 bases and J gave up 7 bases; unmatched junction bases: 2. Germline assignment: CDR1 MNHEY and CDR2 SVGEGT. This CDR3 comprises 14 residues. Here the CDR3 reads CASSYSASGNEQFF. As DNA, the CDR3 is TGTGCCAGCAGTTACTCAGCTAGCGGGAATGAGCAGTTCTTC.